This T cell receptor beta chain was retrieved from a study of PD-L1 blockade in urothelial cancer. Study context: Enrolled patients had been treated previously with 0 to 3 chemotherapy regimens. Blood analysis occurred 3 weeks (second dose) and 6 weeks after treatment start.

The CDR3 consists of 17 residues. CDR1 MNHNS and CDR2 SASEGT come from the germline V gene. V gave up 1 base and J gave up 13 bases; unmatched junction bases: 22. The assay was immunoSEQ multiplex PCR, and TCRdb's table has in-frame clones only and misses some. The data hold roughly 90,000 clones, with 85% to 95% observed a single time. The sequence came from a man aged 60 to 69 with urothelial cancer. J is TRBJ2-7 and V is TRBV6-1, with 7 bases that match TRBD1. Source: PBMCs, taken around atezolizumab (anti-PD-L1) treatment. The CDR3 DNA reads as TGTGCCAGCAGTGAAGGTCATGCTGGACAGGTTTTCTCTCAAACTTACTTC. Amino acid sequence: CASSEGHAGQVFSQTYF.